This TCR beta chain was profiled in a study of shared clonotypes between healthy human individuals. Healthy HIV-negative adults with no recent acute infections or vaccinations were recruited as donors. CD45RA-negative memory and CD45RA+ naive subsets were split from the CD4+ cells. Evenly divided among several immunoSEQ plates was the genomic DNA of each subset. The data were produced by immunoSEQ multiplex PCR, yet TCRdb's version contains in-frame clones alone and is incomplete. The sample carries roughly 2,500,000 clones, under 95% recorded once. This clone has a handful of counts. Material for sequencing was naive CD4+ T cells from PBMCs. Subset indicated: CD45RA+ positively selected. This receptor was taken from a man younger than 35 in good health. Some clones in this sample may be carry-over from other donors' samples.

The CDR3 nucleotides are TGTGCCAGCAGCTTATTGGGGGGAAGAAGTTCCGGGGCCAACGTCCTGACTTTC. Residues: CASSLLGGRSSGANVLTF. The rearrangement joins TRBV7-9 to TRBJ2-6; tentatively, D is TRBD2 (6 bases). Trimming removed 2 bases from V and 4 bases from J, with 18 bases in between. The germline gives CDR1 SEHNR, CDR2 FQNEAQ (reference sequence). The CDR3 totals 18 residues.